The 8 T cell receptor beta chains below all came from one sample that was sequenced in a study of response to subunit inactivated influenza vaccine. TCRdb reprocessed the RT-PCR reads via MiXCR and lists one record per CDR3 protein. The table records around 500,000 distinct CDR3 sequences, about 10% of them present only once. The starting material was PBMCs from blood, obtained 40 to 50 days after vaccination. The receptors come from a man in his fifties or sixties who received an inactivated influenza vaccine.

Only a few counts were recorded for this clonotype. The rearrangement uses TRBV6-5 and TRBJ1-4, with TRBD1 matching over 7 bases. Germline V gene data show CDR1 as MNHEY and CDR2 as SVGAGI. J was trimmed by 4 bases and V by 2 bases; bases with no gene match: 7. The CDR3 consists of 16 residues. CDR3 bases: TGTGCCAGCAGTTACCCCCCGGGACAGCTTAATGAAAAACTGTTTTTT. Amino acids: CASSYPPGQLNEKLFF.

The CDR3 nucleotides are TGCAGCGCTGGGACAGGGGCTGGGAATGAGCAGTTCTTC. Amino acids: CSAGTGAGNEQFF. V is TRBV29-1 and J is TRBJ2-1; 10 nucleotides align to TRBD1. The germline gives CDR1 SQVTM, CDR2 ANQGSEA. J gave up 7 bases and V 7 bases, and 7 bases lay outside the gene matches. The CDR3 sequence is 13 residues long.

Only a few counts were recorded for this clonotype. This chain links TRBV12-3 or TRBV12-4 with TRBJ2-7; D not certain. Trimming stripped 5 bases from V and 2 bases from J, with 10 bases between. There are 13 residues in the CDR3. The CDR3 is CASSSRVPYEQYF. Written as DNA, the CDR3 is TGTGCCAGCAGTAGTCGGGTTCCCTACGAGCAGTACTTC.

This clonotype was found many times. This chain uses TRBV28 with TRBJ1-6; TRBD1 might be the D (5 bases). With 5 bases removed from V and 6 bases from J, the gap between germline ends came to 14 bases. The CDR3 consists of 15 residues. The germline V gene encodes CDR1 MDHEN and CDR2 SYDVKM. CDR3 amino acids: CASSLARALNSPLHF. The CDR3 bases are TGTGCCAGCAGTCTGGCCAGGGCCCTTAATTCACCCCTCCACTTT.

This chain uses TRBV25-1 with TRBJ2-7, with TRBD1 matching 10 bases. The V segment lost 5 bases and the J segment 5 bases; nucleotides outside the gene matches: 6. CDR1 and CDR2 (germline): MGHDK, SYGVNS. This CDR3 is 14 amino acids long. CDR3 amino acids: CASSTGTGVNEQYF. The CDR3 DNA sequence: TGTGCCAGCAGTACCGGGACAGGGGTAAACGAGCAGTACTTC.

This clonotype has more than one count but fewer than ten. DNA for the CDR3: TGTGCCAGCAGCCGGACAACAACTAATGAAAAACTGTTTTTT. Its protein product is CASSRTTTNEKLFF. The genes are TRBV11-2 and TRBJ1-4; D may be TRBD1 (5 bases). The V gene's germline CDR1 is SGHAT and CDR2 FQNNGV. This CDR3 has 14 residues. The V end was cut by 5 bases, the J end by 0 bases, with 7 bases between.

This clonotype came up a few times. CDR3 coding DNA: TGTGCCAGCAGTTCCCCGGGACCCGATTTTTACGAGCAGTACTTC. It yields the protein CASSSPGPDFYEQYF. The chain combines TRBV6-2 or TRBV6-3 with TRBJ2-7; D is tentatively TRBD1 or TRBD2 (5 bases each). Germline V gene sequence: CDR1 MNHEY, CDR2 SVGEGT. The CDR3 contains 15 residues. Trimming left V 4 bases short and J 4 bases short, with 17 bases between.

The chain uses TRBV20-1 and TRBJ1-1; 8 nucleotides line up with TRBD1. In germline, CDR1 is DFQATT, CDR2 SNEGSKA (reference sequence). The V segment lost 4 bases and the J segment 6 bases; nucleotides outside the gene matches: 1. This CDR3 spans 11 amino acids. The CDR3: CSATGGSEAFF. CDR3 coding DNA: TGCAGTGCTACAGGGGGCTCTGAAGCTTTCTTT.